The 28 T cell receptor beta chains below were found in one sample sequenced in a study of shared clonotypes between healthy human individuals. Naive CD8 cells were CD45RO-negative, positively selected for CCR7, excluding terminally differentiated effector memory CD45RA+ cells. Sequencing used immunoSEQ multiplex PCR; TCRdb keeps in-frame clones, though not all of them. Of hundreds of thousands of clones listed, around 92% were seen once; the top ten hold less than 25%. Material for sequencing was naive CD8+ T cells sorted from blood. The receptors come from a man aged 30-40 years in good health.

The chain carries TRBV6-5 and TRBJ2-5; TRBD1 is a possible D gene (5 bases). Trimming stripped 2 bases from V and 4 bases from J, with 5 bases between. The CDR3 covers 12 residues. The V gene's germline CDR1 is MNHEY and CDR2 SVGAGI. The CDR3 region is CASSYRGETQYF. Here the CDR3 DNA reads TGTGCCAGCAGTTACAGGGGAGAGACCCAGTACTTC.

CDR3 loop: CAISELRGETQYF. DNA for the CDR3: TGTGCCATCAGTGAGCTGAGGGGGGAGACCCAGTACTTC. The V and J genes are TRBV10-3 and TRBJ2-5; D may be TRBD1 (6 bases). Germline assignment: CDR1 ENHRY and CDR2 SYGVKD. This CDR3 region has 13 residues. Trimming took 2 bases from V and 5 from J, leaving 9 bases between them.

The gene calls are TRBV6-6 and TRBJ2-7, with D uncertain. Germline assignment: CDR1 MNHNY and CDR2 SVGAGI (reference sequence). CDR3 length equals 12 residues. V shed 5 bases and J shed 2 bases, with 7 bases lying between them. CDR3 region: CASSPRAYEQYF. DNA for the CDR3: TGTGCCAGCAGTCCCCGGGCCTACGAGCAGTACTTC.

The genes are TRBV5-5 and TRBJ1-1; no reliable D call. Trimming shortened V by 2 bases and J by 0 bases, and 11 bases separated the two germline ends. The CDR3 covers 15 residues. CDR1 is SGHKS, CDR2 YYEKEE, per germline (reference sequence). The CDR3 DNA sequence: TGTGCCAGCAGCTTACCCGAGGTTATGAACACTGAAGCTTTCTTT. The encoded protein is CASSLPEVMNTEAFF.

V usage is TRBV7-9 and J usage is TRBJ2-7, with 8 positions matching TRBD2. After removal of 5 bases from V and 3 bases from J, the junction contained 9 bases not matched to a gene. CDR3 size: 15 residues. The V gene's germline CDR1 is SEHNR and CDR2 FQNEAQ (reference sequence). The CDR3: CASSPRVAGYYEQYF. The CDR3 DNA reads as TGTGCCAGCAGCCCGCGGGTAGCGGGATACTACGAGCAGTACTTC. The full variable domain, rest sourced from reference TRBV7-9 and TRBJ2-7, is DTGVSQNPRHKITKRGQNVTFRCDPISEHNRLYWYRQTLGQGPEFLTYFQNEAQLEKSRLLSDRFSAERPKGSFSTLEIQRTEQGDSAMYLCASSPRVAGYYEQYFGPGTRLTVT.

The chain links TRBV13 to TRBJ2-1, with a weak D call TRBD1 (5 bases). The CDR3 runs 17 residues. The germline V gene encodes CDR1 PRHDT and CDR2 FYEKMQ (reference sequence). The V end was cut by 5 bases, the J end by 8 bases, with 25 bases between. As DNA, the CDR3 is TGTGCCAGCAGCCTTAGTATAGGGGCCCCTGACCGGGATGAGCAGTTCTTC. Translated: CASSLSIGAPDRDEQFF.

The J gene is TRBJ2-5, the V gene TRBV21-1; TRBD2 is taken as the D call from the table, unchecked against the DNA. TRBV21-1 is a documented pseudogene. The length of the CDR3 is 11 residues. CDR3: CASKISETQYF. The CDR3 bases are TGTGCCAGCAAAATCTCTGAGACCCAGTACTTC.

The chain combines TRBV4-1 with TRBJ2-1; TRBD2 is a possible D gene (7 bases). V lost 1 base and J 6 bases, leaving 22 bases between the germline ends. The CDR3 loop spans 18 amino acids. Germline assignment: CDR1 MGHRA and CDR2 YSYEKL. As DNA, the CDR3 is TGCGCCAGCAGCCAAGGCATAATGTGGGAGAGGGGGGGCAATGAGCAGTTCTTC. Translating gives CASSQGIMWERGGNEQFF.

The chain has TRBV9 and TRBJ1-2; D may be TRBD1 (6 bases). CDR3 length: 15 amino acids. Trimming left V 0 bases short and J 9 bases short, with 18 bases between. The germline CDR1 and CDR2 sequences are SGDLS and YYNGEE. The CDR3 DNA reads TGTGCCAGCAGCGTAGAGGGCAGGGGCGAGTTTCGCTACACCTTC. It encodes CASSVEGRGEFRYTF.

V and J are TRBV6-5 and TRBJ1-2; D remains unclear. Trimming removed 7 bases at V and 2 bases at J, with 17 bases between. The germline gives CDR1 MNHEY, CDR2 SVGAGI. This CDR3 is 15 amino acids long. The CDR3 loop reads CASNRKINSNYGYTF. In nucleotides, the CDR3 is TGTGCCAGCAACAGAAAGATTAACTCCAACTATGGCTACACCTTC.

V is TRBV7-9 and J is TRBJ2-7; TRBD2 aligns across 7 bases. The CDR3 is 15 residues long. Germline lookup yields CDR1 SEHNR and CDR2 FQNEAQ (reference sequence). V dropped 5 bases and J dropped 5; count of bases not matched to a gene: 12. CDR3 in DNA: TGTGCCAGCAGCGCCCGGCCTAGCGGTATCCACGAGCAGTACTTC. Translation gives CASSARPSGIHEQYF.

The count of this clone is one. The rearrangement links TRBV29-1 to TRBJ2-7; 9 nucleotides agree with TRBD1. The germline CDR1 and CDR2 sequences are SQVTM and ANQGSEA. After removal of 4 bases from V and 3 bases from J, the junction contained 10 bases not matched to a gene. The CDR3 covers 15 residues. CDR3 in amino acids: CSVGKPGQGDYEQYF. CDR3 bases: TGCAGCGTTGGGAAACCGGGACAGGGAGACTACGAGCAGTACTTC.

The chain carries TRBV9 and TRBJ1-2, with D possibly being TRBD1 (5 bases). Germline V CDR1 and CDR2: SGDLS, YYNGEE. V dropped 2 bases and J dropped 2 bases, with 16 bases sitting between them. The CDR3 is 16 amino acids. CDR3 DNA sequence: TGTGCCAGCAGCGTCTCCAGGGAGGGAAGAAACTATGGCTACACCTTC. Amino acids: CASSVSREGRNYGYTF. The complete variable domain, with remaining parts taken from reference TRBV9 and TRBJ1-2, reads DSGVTQTPKHLITATGQRVTLRCSPRSGDLSVYWYQQSLDQGLQFLIQYYNGEERAKGNILERFSAQQFPDLHSELNLSSLELGDSALYFCASSVSREGRNYGYTFGSGTRLTVV.

The V gene is TRBV21-1, the J gene TRBJ1-5; the table's D call TRBD1 went unverified against the DNA. TRBV21-1 is a known pseudogene. The CDR3 consists of 16 residues. The CDR3 DNA reads TGTGCCAGCAGCAGAATGACAGGGGAGGGCAATCAGCCCCAGCATTTT. Translated, it gives CASSRMTGEGNQPQHF.

J is TRBJ1-4 and V is TRBV27, with 7 bases that match TRBD1. The germline V gene has CDR1 MNHEY and CDR2 SMNVEV (reference sequence). The CDR3 totals 16 residues. After removal of 5 bases from V and 0 bases from J, the junction contained 6 bases not matched to a gene. The CDR3 DNA follows: TGTGCCAGCAGTCCACTCGGGACAGCAACTAATGAAAAACTGTTTTTT. Translated: CASSPLGTATNEKLFF.

The CDR3 reads CATDPTGEYYNEQFF. The CDR3 nucleotides are TGTGCCACTGACCCGACAGGGGAATACTACAATGAGCAGTTCTTC. V gene TRBV6-6 combines with J gene TRBJ2-1, with TRBD1 matching over 8 bases. The CDR3 extends over 15 amino acids. Looked up from germline, CDR1 is MNHNY and CDR2 is SVGAGI (reference sequence). V shed 10 bases, J shed 3 bases, and the junction held 11 bases outside the gene matches.

The chain employs TRBV13 and TRBJ2-7, with D hard to call. CDR3 length: 16 amino acids. Trimming shortened V by 3 bases and J by 4 bases, and 19 bases separated the two germline ends. Germline lookup yields CDR1 PRHDT and CDR2 FYEKMQ (reference sequence). The CDR3 DNA follows: TGTGCCAGCAGCTTTTCAGACGGATCAGCGCCATACGAGCAGTACTTC. It is translated as CASSFSDGSAPYEQYF. The whole variable domain, filled in from reference TRBV13 and TRBJ2-7, reads AAGVIQSPRHLIKEKRETATLKCYPIPRHDTVYWYQQGPGQDPQFLISFYEKMQSDKGSIPDRFSAQQFSDYHSELNMSSLELGDSALYFCASSFSDGSAPYEQYFGPGTRLTVT.

CDR3 DNA sequence: TGTGCCAGCAGCTTGTCTCCGGTTAGGGAGGGCCTTTACGAGCAGTACTTC. As protein: CASSLSPVREGLYEQYF. V gene TRBV5-4 combines with J gene TRBJ2-7, with TRBD2 matching over 7 bases. Losses at the gene ends were 1 base for V and 4 bases for J; bases not matched to a gene: 14. Germline lookup yields CDR1 SGHNT and CDR2 YYREEE (reference sequence). The length of the CDR3 is 17 residues.

This clone came up a few times. This may arise from a read error, as a much more abundant clone is one base away. CDR3 sequence (DNA): TGTGCCAGCAGCTCCACAGATACGCAGTATTTT. Residues: CASSSTDTQYF. The chain links TRBV5-4 to TRBJ2-3; D unresolved. V lost 3 bases to trimming and J lost 2 bases, with 1 base between them. The germline gives CDR1 SGHNT, CDR2 YYREEE (reference sequence). This CDR3 spans 11 amino acids.

With regard to this clone: Other nucleotide sequences from this sample produce the same CDR3. The genes are TRBV5-1 and TRBJ2-7; 11 positions match TRBD1. The CDR3 is 15 residues long. J was trimmed by 3 bases and V by 3 bases; bases with no gene match: 5. Germline CDR1 SGHRS, CDR2 YFSETQ. The CDR3 spells CASSSSGTGGYEQYF. Here the CDR3 DNA reads TGCGCCAGCAGCTCTTCCGGGACAGGGGGCTACGAGCAGTACTTC.

CDR3 region: CATKLLAESSYNEQFF. The CDR3 coding sequence is TGTGCCACCAAACTGCTAGCGGAAAGCTCCTACAATGAGCAGTTCTTC. The rearrangement uses TRBV11-2 and TRBJ2-1, with 7 bases identical to TRBD2. There are 16 residues in the CDR3. The V and J ends lost 10 bases and 0 bases, in that order; junction bases with no gene match: 12. CDR1 is SGHAT, CDR2 FQNNGV, per germline.

V and J are TRBV27 and TRBJ2-7, with D perhaps given as TRBD1 or TRBD2 (5 bases each). V gave up 3 bases and J gave up 3 bases, with 18 bases separating them. Looked up from germline, CDR1 is MNHEY and CDR2 is SMNVEV (reference sequence). The CDR3 length is 16 residues. The CDR3, as DNA: TGTGCCAGCAGTTTTTCCCCCGGGACGACACTCTACGAGCAGTACTTC. It yields the protein CASSFSPGTTLYEQYF.

The CDR3 bases are TGTGCCAGCAGCCCGAACTCGGCTAGCGGGAGGGCTAACATTCAGTACTTC. It is translated as CASSPNSASGRANIQYF. The rearrangement uses TRBV14 and TRBJ2-4, with 12 bases identical to TRBD2. J was trimmed by 7 bases and V by 4 bases; bases with no gene match: 11. In germline, CDR1 is SGHDN, CDR2 FVKESK. The CDR3 loop spans 17 amino acids.

V gene TRBV9 combines with J gene TRBJ2-1, with 8 bases lining up with TRBD2. Germline V gene lookup returns CDR1 SGDLS and CDR2 YYNGEE. V lost 1 base and J lost 4; bases outside the gene matches: 7. CDR3 length: 16 amino acids. The CDR3 protein is CASSVPPSGPYNEQFF. The CDR3 nucleotides are TGTGCCAGCAGCGTACCCCCTAGCGGGCCTTACAATGAGCAGTTCTTC. Based on the CDR3 plus reference TRBV9 and TRBJ2-1, the full variable domain is DSGVTQTPKHLITATGQRVTLRCSPRSGDLSVYWYQQSLDQGLQFLIQYYNGEERAKGNILERFSAQQFPDLHSELNLSSLELGDSALYFCASSVPPSGPYNEQFFGPGTRLTVL.

The J gene is TRBJ2-3, the V gene TRBV9; 12 bases align to TRBD1. This CDR3 is built from 16 residues. Trimming at V came to 4 bases and at J to 4 bases, leaving 7 bases not matched to a gene. Germline-derived CDR1 and CDR2 are SGDLS and YYNGEE. This CDR3 reads CASSTGTGGIADTQYF. Written as DNA, the CDR3 is TGTGCCAGCAGCACAGGGACAGGGGGCATCGCAGATACGCAGTATTTT. The variable domain in full, with the rest retrieved from reference TRBV9 and TRBJ2-3, is DSGVTQTPKHLITATGQRVTLRCSPRSGDLSVYWYQQSLDQGLQFLIQYYNGEERAKGNILERFSAQQFPDLHSELNLSSLELGDSALYFCASSTGTGGIADTQYFGPGTRLTVL.

The chain recombines TRBV11-2 with TRBJ2-3; D unresolved. The germline gives CDR1 SGHAT, CDR2 FQNNGV. The CDR3 runs to 14 residues. Trimming removed 6 bases at V and 3 bases at J, with 13 bases between. The CDR3 DNA follows: TGTGCCAGCAGTCCCCGCCCTGGGACAGATACGCAGTATTTT. Its translation is CASSPRPGTDTQYF.

The chain joins TRBV5-6 to TRBJ2-7, with TRBD1 as a possible D gene (6 bases). Germline values: CDR1 SGHDT, CDR2 YYEEEE. The V and J ends lost 2 bases and 4 bases respectively, with 10 bases between them. The CDR3 extends over 13 amino acids. The CDR3 nucleotides are TGTGCCAGCAGCTTATTACAGGGATACGAGCAGTACTTC. This codes for CASSLLQGYEQYF. The variable domain in full, with the rest retrieved from reference TRBV5-6 and TRBJ2-7, is DAGVTQSPTHLIKTRGQQVTLRCSPKSGHDTVSWYQQALGQGPQFIFQYYEEEERQRGNFPDRFSGHQFPNYSSELNVNALLLGDSALYLCASSLLQGYEQYFGPGTRLTVT.

J is TRBJ2-5 and V is TRBV2; a weak D match, TRBD1 (6 bases). V lost 6 bases and J 1 base, leaving 12 bases between the germline ends. The CDR3 covers 14 residues. The germline V gene encodes CDR1 SNHLY and CDR2 FYNNEI. The CDR3 DNA reads TGTGCCAGCAGGACAGGACAAATCCAAGAGACCCAGTACTTC. This codes for CASRTGQIQETQYF.